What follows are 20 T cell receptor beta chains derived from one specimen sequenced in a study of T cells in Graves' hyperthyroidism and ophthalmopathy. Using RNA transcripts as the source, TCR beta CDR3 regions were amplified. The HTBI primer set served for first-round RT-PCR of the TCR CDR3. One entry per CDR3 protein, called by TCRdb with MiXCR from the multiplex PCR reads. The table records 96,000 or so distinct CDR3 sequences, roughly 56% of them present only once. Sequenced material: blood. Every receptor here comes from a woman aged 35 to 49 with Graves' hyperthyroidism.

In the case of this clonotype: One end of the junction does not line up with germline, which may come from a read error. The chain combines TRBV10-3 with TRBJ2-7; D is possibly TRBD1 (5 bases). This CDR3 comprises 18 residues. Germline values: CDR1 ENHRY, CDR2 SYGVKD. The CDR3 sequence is CASSSSVLYRKSSYEQYF. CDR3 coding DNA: TGTGCCAGCAGTTCCTCAGTACTTTACAGGAAGAGCTCCTACGAGCAGTACTTC.

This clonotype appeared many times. CDR3 nucleotide sequence: TGCGCCAGCAGCCAAGATAGGGGGGATTATGGCTACACCTTC. Translated, it gives CASSQDRGDYGYTF. The chain links TRBV4-1 to TRBJ1-2, with a weak D call TRBD1 (6 bases). CDR3 length: 14 amino acids. Per germline, CDR1 MGHRA and CDR2 YSYEKL. With 0 bases removed from V and 5 bases from J, the gap between germline ends came to 10 bases.

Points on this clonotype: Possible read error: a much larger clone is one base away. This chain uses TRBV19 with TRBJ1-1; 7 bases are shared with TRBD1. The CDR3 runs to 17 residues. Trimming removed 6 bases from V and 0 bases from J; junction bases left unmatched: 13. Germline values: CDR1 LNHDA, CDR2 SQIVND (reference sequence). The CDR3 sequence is CASRRLSSQGLNTEAFF. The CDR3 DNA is TGTGCCAGTAGACGACTCAGTTCACAGGGGTTGAACACTGAAGCTTTCTTT.

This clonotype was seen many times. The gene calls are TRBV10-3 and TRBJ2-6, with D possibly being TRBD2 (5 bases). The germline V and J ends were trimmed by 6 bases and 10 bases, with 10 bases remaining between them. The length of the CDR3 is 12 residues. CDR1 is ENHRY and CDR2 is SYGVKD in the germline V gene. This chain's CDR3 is CAIRVEANVLTF. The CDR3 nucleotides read TGTGCCATCAGGGTGGAGGCGAACGTCCTGACTTTC.

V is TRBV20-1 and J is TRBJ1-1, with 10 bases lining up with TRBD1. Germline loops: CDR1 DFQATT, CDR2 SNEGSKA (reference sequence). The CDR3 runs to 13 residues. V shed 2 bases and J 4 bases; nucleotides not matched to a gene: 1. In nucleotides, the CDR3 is TGCAGTGCTAGAAGGGACAGGGGCACTGAAGCTTTCTTT. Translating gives CSARRDRGTEAFF.

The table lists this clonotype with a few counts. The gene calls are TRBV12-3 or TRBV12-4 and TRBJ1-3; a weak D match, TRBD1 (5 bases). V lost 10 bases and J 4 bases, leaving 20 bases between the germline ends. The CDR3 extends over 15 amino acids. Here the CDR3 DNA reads TGTGCCACCGCCATCGACAGTTCCCTGGGAAACACCATATATTTT. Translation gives CATAIDSSLGNTIYF.

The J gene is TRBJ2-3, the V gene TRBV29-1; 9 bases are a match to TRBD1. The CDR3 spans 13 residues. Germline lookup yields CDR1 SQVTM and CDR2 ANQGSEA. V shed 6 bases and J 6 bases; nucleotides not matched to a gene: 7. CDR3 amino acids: CSVGTGGLDTQYF. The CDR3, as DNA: TGCAGCGTAGGAACAGGGGGCTTGGATACGCAGTATTTT.

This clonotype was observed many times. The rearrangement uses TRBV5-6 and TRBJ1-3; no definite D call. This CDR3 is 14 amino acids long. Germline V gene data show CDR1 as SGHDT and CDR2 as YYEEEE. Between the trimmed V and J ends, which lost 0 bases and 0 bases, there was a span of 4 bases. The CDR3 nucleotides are TGTGCCAGCAGCTTGGGACTCTCTGGAAACACCATATATTTT. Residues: CASSLGLSGNTIYF.

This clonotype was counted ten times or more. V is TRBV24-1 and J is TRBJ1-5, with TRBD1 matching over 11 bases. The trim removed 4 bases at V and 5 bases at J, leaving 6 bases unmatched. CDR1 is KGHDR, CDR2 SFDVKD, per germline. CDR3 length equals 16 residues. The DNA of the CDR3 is TGTGCCACCAGTGAGGGGGACAGGGGGTGGGATCAGCCCCAGCATTTT. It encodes CATSEGDRGWDQPQHF.

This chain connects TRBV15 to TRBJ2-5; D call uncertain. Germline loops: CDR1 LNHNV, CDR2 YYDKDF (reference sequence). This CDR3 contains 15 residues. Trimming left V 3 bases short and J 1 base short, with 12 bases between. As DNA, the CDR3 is TGTGCCACCAGCAGCCGGTGGGGAATCCAAGAGACCCAGTACTTC. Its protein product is CATSSRWGIQETQYF.

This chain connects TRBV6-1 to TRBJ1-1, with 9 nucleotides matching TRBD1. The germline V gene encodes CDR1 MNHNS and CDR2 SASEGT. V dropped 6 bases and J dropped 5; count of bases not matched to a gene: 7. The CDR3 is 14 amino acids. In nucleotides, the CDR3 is TGTGCCAGCAGCTGGACAGGGGCGCGGACTGAAGCTTTCTTT. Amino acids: CASSWTGARTEAFF.

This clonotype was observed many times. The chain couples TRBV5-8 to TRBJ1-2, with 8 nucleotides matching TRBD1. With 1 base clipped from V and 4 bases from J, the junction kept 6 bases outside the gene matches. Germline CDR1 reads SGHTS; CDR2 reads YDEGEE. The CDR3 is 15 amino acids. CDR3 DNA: TGTGCCAGCAGCTTGTCAACAGGGGGACCCTATGGCTACACCTTC. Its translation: CASSLSTGGPYGYTF.

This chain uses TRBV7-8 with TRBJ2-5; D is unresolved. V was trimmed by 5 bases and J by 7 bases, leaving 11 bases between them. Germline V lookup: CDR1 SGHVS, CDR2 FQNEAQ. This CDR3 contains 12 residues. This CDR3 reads CASSPPAGTQYF. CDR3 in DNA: TGTGCCAGCAGCCCCCCGGCAGGGACCCAGTACTTC.

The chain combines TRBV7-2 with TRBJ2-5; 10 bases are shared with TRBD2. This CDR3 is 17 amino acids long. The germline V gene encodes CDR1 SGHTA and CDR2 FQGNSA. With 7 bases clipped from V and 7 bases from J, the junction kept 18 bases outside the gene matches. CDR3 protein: CASKDPGLGLAARTQYF. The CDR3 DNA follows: TGTGCCAGCAAAGATCCGGGACTTGGACTAGCGGCAAGGACCCAGTACTTC.

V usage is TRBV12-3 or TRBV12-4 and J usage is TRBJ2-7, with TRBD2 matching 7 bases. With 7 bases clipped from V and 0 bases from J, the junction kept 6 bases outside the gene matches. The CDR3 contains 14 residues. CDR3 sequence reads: CASTRGSFSYEQYF. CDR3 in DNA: TGTGCCAGCACCCGCGGGAGTTTCTCCTACGAGCAGTACTTC.

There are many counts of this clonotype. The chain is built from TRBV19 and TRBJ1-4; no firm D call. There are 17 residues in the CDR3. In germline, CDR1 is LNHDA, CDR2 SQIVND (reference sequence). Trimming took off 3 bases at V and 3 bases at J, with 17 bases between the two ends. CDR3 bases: TGTGCCAGTAGTATTGGGCGGATGGGCAGAGCTAATGAAAAACTGTTTTTT. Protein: CASSIGRMGRANEKLFF.

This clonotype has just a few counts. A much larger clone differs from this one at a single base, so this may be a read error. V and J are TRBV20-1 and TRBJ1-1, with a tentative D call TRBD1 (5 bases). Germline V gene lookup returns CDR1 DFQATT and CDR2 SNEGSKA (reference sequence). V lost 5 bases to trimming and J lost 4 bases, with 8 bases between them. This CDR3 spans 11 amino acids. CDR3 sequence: CSALGGTEAFF. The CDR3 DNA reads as TGCAGTGCTCTTGGGGGCACTGAAGCTTTCTTT.

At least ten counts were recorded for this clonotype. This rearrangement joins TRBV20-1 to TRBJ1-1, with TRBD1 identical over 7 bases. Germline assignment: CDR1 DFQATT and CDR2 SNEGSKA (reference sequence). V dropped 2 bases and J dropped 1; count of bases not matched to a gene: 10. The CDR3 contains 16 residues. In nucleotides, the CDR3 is TGCAGTGCTAGAAAACAGGGGAACTTTGGGAACACTGAAGCTTTCTTT. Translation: CSARKQGNFGNTEAFF.

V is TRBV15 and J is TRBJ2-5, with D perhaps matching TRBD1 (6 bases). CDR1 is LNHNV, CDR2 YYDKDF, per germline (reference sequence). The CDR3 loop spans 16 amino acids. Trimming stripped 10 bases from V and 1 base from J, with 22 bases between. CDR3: CASRQRSGHPQETQYF. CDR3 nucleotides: TGTGCCAGCAGACAACGTTCGGGACACCCCCAAGAGACCCAGTACTTC.

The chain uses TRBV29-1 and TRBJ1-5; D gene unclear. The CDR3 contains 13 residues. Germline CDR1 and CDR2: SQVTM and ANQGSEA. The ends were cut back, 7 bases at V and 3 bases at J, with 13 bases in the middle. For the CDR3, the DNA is TGCAGCGCTGCAGAAAACAACAATCAGCCCCAGCATTTT. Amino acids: CSAAENNNQPQHF.